Each of the 11 T cell receptor beta chains below was sequenced from the same sample in a study of T cells in Graves' hyperthyroidism and ophthalmopathy (dated by TCRdb to about 2019). Library creation used multiplex PCR. Data came from an Illumina HiSeq 2000. Amplification of TCR beta CDR3 regions was carried out from RNA transcripts. The TCR CDR3 was subjected to a first round of RT-PCR using the HTBI primer set and the Qiagen OneStep RT-PCR kit. TCRdb reran the public reads through fastp at Q25 and MiXCR, keeping productive beta chains. Entries that share a CDR3 protein sequence are merged under the most common genes and DNA. This sample gives 500,000 to 600,000 distinct CDR3 sequences in total; just under 20% of them show up just once. Together, the top ten hold over 45% of the sample. Sequencing used blood. These receptors came from a man aged 40-49 years with Graves' ophthalmopathy.

This clonotype was picked up many times. This rearrangement joins TRBV12-3 or TRBV12-4 to TRBJ1-4; D gene ambiguous. V was trimmed by 10 bases and J by 4 bases, leaving 13 bases between them. This CDR3 comprises 13 residues. The CDR3 loop reads CATRQQSNEKLFF. DNA for the CDR3: TGTGCCACCAGGCAACAGAGTAATGAAAAACTGTTTTTT.

This clonotype was observed many times. The CDR3 DNA is TGTGCCAGCAGCTTTGGGGTCAATCAGCCCCAGCATTTT. This translates into CASSFGVNQPQHF. This sequence joins TRBV13 and TRBJ1-5, with D hard to call. The V gene's germline CDR1 is PRHDT and CDR2 FYEKMQ (reference sequence). This CDR3 spans 13 amino acids. Trimming took off 3 bases at V and 3 bases at J, with 6 bases between the two ends.

This clonotype appeared a few times. The chain recombines TRBV12-3 or TRBV12-4 with TRBJ2-2; a weak D match, TRBD2 (7 bases). With 7 bases removed from V and 3 bases from J, the gap between germline ends came to 18 bases. The CDR3 consists of 16 residues. CDR3: CASITGGTPYTGELFF. CDR3 sequence (DNA): TGTGCCAGCATAACCGGGGGGACACCGTACACCGGGGAGCTGTTTTTT.

The chain has TRBV19 and TRBJ2-1; perhaps TRBD1 as D (5 bases). Trimming removed 4 bases from V and 4 bases from J, with 14 bases in between. The germline CDR1 and CDR2 sequences are LNHDA and SQIVND (reference sequence). The CDR3 loop spans 15 amino acids. The CDR3 coding sequence is TGTGCCAGTAGTACCCCAGGGTCCACATACAATGAGCAGTTCTTC. Its protein is CASSTPGSTYNEQFF.

This clonotype was detected many times. The genes are TRBV3-1 and TRBJ1-6; 8 nucleotides agree with TRBD1. The CDR3 sequence is 14 residues long. The V and J ends lost 4 bases and 7 bases, in that order; junction bases with no gene match: 3. Germline-derived CDR1 and CDR2 are LGHDT and YNNKEL (reference sequence). CDR3 bases: TGTGCCAGCAGCCCGACAGGGGCGAATTCACCCCTCCACTTT. Protein sequence: CASSPTGANSPLHF.

This clonotype was seen ten or more times. This chain links TRBV12-5 with TRBJ2-7, with 9 nucleotides matching TRBD1. Trimming removed 6 bases from V and 6 bases from J; junction bases left unmatched: 6. Germline V gives CDR1 LGHNT, CDR2 FRNRAP. CDR3 size: 13 residues. This chain's CDR3 is CASGVQGATEQYF. The CDR3 DNA is TGTGCTAGTGGCGTACAGGGGGCTACCGAGCAGTACTTC.

This clonotype has just a few counts. CDR3 residues: CASRSGGNNQPQHF. In DNA, the CDR3 is TGTGCCAGCAGATCCGGGGGGAACAATCAGCCCCAGCATTTT. The genes are TRBV28 and TRBJ1-5, with a possible D match to TRBD1 (5 bases). The CDR3 has 14 residues. Germline-derived CDR1 and CDR2 are MDHEN and SYDVKM. V was clipped by 6 bases and J by 3 bases, with 12 bases between them.

Concerning this clonotype itself: This may be a read error: a much more frequent sequence differs by one nucleotide. The conserved final phenylalanine or tryptophan is absent from the CDR3, which likely points to a read error. The chain links TRBV5-1 to TRBJ2-7; 7 bases map to TRBD1. The CDR3 loop spans 14 amino acids. The germline gives CDR1 SGHRS, CDR2 YFSETQ. V lost 1 base to trimming and J lost 4 bases; unmatched junction nucleotides: 5. The CDR3 region has the DNA TGCGCCAGCAGCTTGACCGGACAGGTGTACGAGCAGTACTCC. Translated, it gives CASSLTGQVYEQYS.

This clonotype occurred a few times. A much more abundant neighbour one base away suggests this may be a read error. This chain uses TRBV28 with TRBJ2-1; 10 positions match TRBD2. CDR1 and CDR2 from the germline V gene are MDHEN and SYDVKM. CDR3 size: 14 residues. The chain's CDR3 is CASSRAGGPNGQFF. The CDR3 nucleotides are TGTGCCAGCAGTCGAGCGGGAGGGCCGAATGGGCAGTTCTTC.

A few counts support this clonotype. This chain uses TRBV7-9 with TRBJ2-5, with D possibly being TRBD1 or TRBD2 (5 bases each). CDR1 SEHNR and CDR2 FQNEAQ come from the germline V gene (reference sequence). Trimming stripped 1 base from V and 2 bases from J, with 17 bases between. This CDR3 has 17 residues. The CDR3 protein is CASSLVVVGAIQETQYF. Written as DNA, the CDR3 is TGTGCCAGCAGCTTAGTAGTAGTCGGGGCTATTCAAGAGACCCAGTACTTC.

The chain uses TRBV9 and TRBJ2-1; D may be TRBD1 (5 bases). The germline CDR1 and CDR2 sequences are SGDLS and YYNGEE. V lost 3 bases and J lost 10, with 11 bases in between. The CDR3 spans 12 residues. The CDR3 reads CASSAQGPEQFF. The CDR3 region has the DNA TGTGCCAGCAGCGCGCAGGGTCCGGAGCAGTTCTTC.